Listed here are 30 T cell receptor beta chains from one sample, sequenced in a study of cytomegalovirus exposure and HLA in healthy donors. PCR primers comprised 60 Vbeta and 13 Jbeta primers. The data were produced by immunoSEQ multiplex PCR, yet TCRdb's version contains in-frame clones alone and is incomplete. Of about 170,000 clones in the sample, roughly 70% were seen once. Sequences were obtained from PBMCs. The receptors originated from a girl aged 10 to 17 in good health and CMV-seronegative.

The chain uses TRBV6-5 and TRBJ1-1; D gene ambiguous. Germline V lookup: CDR1 MNHEY, CDR2 SVGAGI. The CDR3 has 13 amino acids. Trimming removed 2 bases at V and 0 bases at J, with 4 bases between. CDR3 in amino acids: CASSYQVNTEAFF. The CDR3 DNA is TGTGCCAGCAGTTACCAGGTGAACACTGAAGCTTTCTTT.

CDR3 sequence: CASSSQGGETQYF. As DNA, the CDR3 is TGCGCCAGCAGCTCGCAGGGAGGAGAGACCCAGTACTTC. This chain links TRBV5-1 with TRBJ2-5; the D gene is possibly TRBD2 (6 bases). The V and J ends lost 3 bases and 4 bases respectively, with 10 bases between them. CDR3 length: 13 residues. The germline V gene encodes CDR1 SGHRS and CDR2 YFSETQ.

Comments on this clone: Other DNA sequences in the same sample also yield this CDR3. This chain connects TRBV7-9 to TRBJ1-5, with TRBD1 matching 7 bases. This CDR3 is built from 14 residues. In germline, CDR1 is SEHNR, CDR2 FQNEAQ (reference sequence). The ends lost 1 base at V and 4 bases at J; junction bases unmatched: 1. The CDR3 DNA reads as TGTGCCAGCAGCTTAGGGACAGGAAATCAGCCCCAGCATTTT. It codes for CASSLGTGNQPQHF.

The chain recombines TRBV21-1 with TRBJ2-7; no check of the table's D call, TRBD2, against the DNA was made. TRBV21-1 is a listed pseudogene. CDR3 length: 14 residues. The CDR3 spells CASSKALRRYEQYF. In DNA form, the CDR3 reads TGTGCCAGCAGCAAAGCCTTAAGGAGATACGAGCAGTACTTC.

This chain connects TRBV11-2 to TRBJ2-7; D call uncertain. The CDR3 length is 13 residues. CDR1 is SGHAT, CDR2 FQNNGV, per germline. V lost 5 bases and J lost 3, with 11 bases in between. The CDR3 sequence is CASSLGSLYEQYF. The CDR3 DNA reads TGTGCCAGCAGCCTAGGTTCCCTCTACGAGCAGTACTTC.

The chain carries TRBV7-6 and TRBJ1-2; D unresolved. Germline values: CDR1 SGHVS, CDR2 FNYEAQ. V shed 5 bases and J shed 6 bases, with 10 bases lying between them. The CDR3 spans 12 residues. CDR3 nucleotides: TGTGCCAGCAGCGGCTTAGACAATGGCTACACCTTC. Translating it yields CASSGLDNGYTF. Variable domain in full (rest from reference TRBV7-6 and TRBJ1-2): GAGVSQSPRYKVTKRGQDVALRCDPISGHVSLYWYRQALGQGPEFLTYFNYEAQQDKSGLPNDRFSAERPEGSISTLTIQRTEQRDSAMYRCASSGLDNGYTFGSGTRLTVV.

Points on this clone: Other DNA sequences in the same sample also yield this CDR3. CDR3 nucleotides: TGTGCCAGCAGTTACTCGACGGGGGGAACAGAAGCTTTCTTT. As protein: CASSYSTGGTEAFF. This chain joins TRBV6-5 and TRBJ1-1; tentatively, D is TRBD1 (5 bases). This CDR3 has 14 amino acids. Germline V gene data show CDR1 as MNHEY and CDR2 as SVGAGI. With 0 bases removed from V and 8 bases from J, the gap between germline ends came to 13 bases.

This clone was seen once. The chain recombines TRBV13 with TRBJ1-1; 8 bases align to TRBD1. V dropped 5 bases and J dropped 6; count of bases not matched to a gene: 26. Germline CDR1 is PRHDT and CDR2 is FYEKMQ (reference sequence). There are 20 residues in the CDR3. The CDR3 bases are TGTGCCAGCAGCCCGGGACAGGAGAGGGGAAGAATTCATTTGAATCCTGAAGCTTTCTTT. Translating gives CASSPGQERGRIHLNPEAFF.

The chain has TRBV10-3 and TRBJ1-5; 9 bases agree with TRBD1. Germline assignment: CDR1 ENHRY and CDR2 SYGVKD. Trimming cost V 4 bases and J 2 bases; bases outside gene matches: 3. This CDR3 spans 15 amino acids. The chain's CDR3 is CAISGDRVGNQPQHF. Written as DNA, the CDR3 is TGTGCCATCAGTGGGGACAGGGTAGGCAATCAGCCCCAGCATTTT.

This chain links TRBV18 with TRBJ2-5, with D perhaps matching TRBD1 (6 bases). Looked up from germline, CDR1 is KGHSH and CDR2 is LQKENI. Trimming stripped 5 bases from V and 5 bases from J, with 12 bases between. The CDR3 extends over 13 amino acids. CDR3 DNA: TGTGCCAGCTCAGCAACAGGGACGGAGACCCAGTACTTC. Protein: CASSATGTETQYF.

This chain connects TRBV5-1 to TRBJ2-3; 8 positions match TRBD1. With V trimmed by 6 bases and J by 5 bases, 8 bases remained unmatched. The CDR3 loop spans 14 amino acids. Germline V gene sequence: CDR1 SGHRS, CDR2 YFSETQ. CDR3 bases: TGCGCCAGCACCTTATCAGGGGGCCAAGATACGCAGTATTTT. Translation: CASTLSGGQDTQYF.

This chain uses TRBV9 with TRBJ1-6; D is unresolved. Germline assignment: CDR1 SGDLS and CDR2 YYNGEE. The CDR3 runs to 16 residues. V shed 3 bases and J shed 1 base, with 11 bases lying between them. CDR3 sequence reads: CASSEGGKSYNSPLHF. CDR3 in DNA: TGTGCCAGCAGCGAGGGAGGGAAGTCCTATAATTCACCCCTCCACTTT.

This chain uses TRBV10-2 with TRBJ1-5; the match to TRBD1 covers 11 bases. The CDR3 spans 16 residues. Germline V lookup: CDR1 WSHSY, CDR2 SAAADI. Trimming at V came to 10 bases and at J to 3 bases, leaving 11 bases not matched to a gene. CDR3 bases: TGCGCCACCTTGGACAGGGGGCGCGGTCACAATCAGCCCCAGCATTTT. Protein: CATLDRGRGHNQPQHF.

This clone was picked up one time. As DNA, the CDR3 is TGTGCCAGCACCTCGCTAGCGGGGGCCGAGACCCAGTACTTC. Protein sequence: CASTSLAGAETQYF. The rearrangement joins TRBV2 to TRBJ2-5, with TRBD2 matching 10 bases. The CDR3 has 14 residues. From germline, CDR1 is SNHLY and CDR2 FYNNEI. The V gene end was trimmed by 7 bases and the J gene end by 5 bases; junction bases not matched to a gene: 7.

The CDR3: CASSADRNTEAFF. The CDR3 DNA follows: TGTGCCAGCAGCGCGGACAGGAACACTGAAGCTTTCTTT. The rearrangement uses TRBV2 and TRBJ1-1, with D tentatively TRBD1 (6 bases). V gave up 6 bases and J gave up 1 base, with 9 bases separating them. Germline CDR1 SNHLY, CDR2 FYNNEI. The CDR3 is 13 amino acids.

The chain employs TRBV21-1 and TRBJ1-1; TRBD1 is the table's D call, not checked against the DNA. TRBV21-1 constitutes a pseudogene. The CDR3 length is 13 residues. Here the CDR3 reads CASSSRRVDEAFF. In DNA, the CDR3 is TGTGCCAGCAGCAGTCGCAGGGTAGATGAAGCTTTCTTT.

This sequence joins TRBV27 and TRBJ2-1; TRBD2 agrees at 10 bases. The CDR3 spans 18 residues. The germline V gene has CDR1 MNHEY and CDR2 SMNVEV (reference sequence). Trimming at V came to 8 bases and at J to 6 bases, leaving 19 bases not matched to a gene. This chain's CDR3 is CASSLWGERGLAVNEQFF. The CDR3, as DNA: TGTGCCAGCTCCCTCTGGGGAGAACGAGGACTAGCGGTCAATGAGCAGTTCTTC.

The J gene is TRBJ2-7, the V gene TRBV7-8, with no clear D. Trimming stripped 0 bases from V and 5 bases from J, with 8 bases between. The V gene's germline CDR1 is SGHVS and CDR2 FQNEAQ. This CDR3 comprises 13 residues. Written as DNA, the CDR3 is TGTGCCAGCAGCTTAGCCTTAGATAACGAGCAGTACTTC. Its translation is CASSLALDNEQYF.

The J gene is TRBJ2-7, the V gene TRBV19; TRBD2 matches at 11 bases. Germline trimming cut 4 bases from V and 2 bases from J; bases unmatched to any gene: 4. In germline, CDR1 is LNHDA, CDR2 SQIVND (reference sequence). The CDR3 has 15 residues. Here the CDR3 reads CASSKLAGVTYEQYF. CDR3 in DNA: TGTGCCAGTAGTAAACTAGCGGGGGTGACCTACGAGCAGTACTTC.

There are a few counts of this clone. The rearrangement joins TRBV18 to TRBJ2-3; 7 positions match TRBD2. Germline CDR1 is KGHSH and CDR2 is LQKENI. With 5 bases clipped from V and 7 bases from J, the junction kept 15 bases outside the gene matches. CDR3 length: 16 amino acids. The CDR3 region has the DNA TGTGCCAGCTCAACCTCGGCGGGGGTACGGACGAATACGCAGTATTTT. Its translation: CASSTSAGVRTNTQYF.

The chain joins TRBV7-9 to TRBJ2-7; TRBD1 might be the D (5 bases). The CDR3 is made up of 15 amino acids. The germline V and J ends were trimmed by 10 bases and 1 base, with 20 bases remaining between them. CDR1 is SEHNR and CDR2 is FQNEAQ in the germline V gene (reference sequence). CDR3 bases: TGTGCCACCCCAGCTTACCAGGGCGGATCCTACGAGCAGTACTTC. Protein sequence: CATPAYQGGSYEQYF.

This chain joins TRBV5-1 and TRBJ2-5; possibly TRBD1 for D (6 bases). Looked up from germline, CDR1 is SGHRS and CDR2 is YFSETQ. This CDR3 spans 15 amino acids. V lost 0 bases and J lost 4, with 13 bases in between. The CDR3 loop reads CASSLVGGSGETQYF. DNA for the CDR3: TGCGCCAGCAGCTTGGTTGGGGGCTCCGGAGAGACCCAGTACTTC. The full variable domain, with the rest looked up from reference TRBV5-1 and TRBJ2-5, is KAGVTQTPRYLIKTRGQQVTLSCSPISGHRSVSWYQQTPGQGLQFLFEYFSETQRNKGNFPGRFSGRQFSNSRSEMNVSTLELGDSALYLCASSLVGGSGETQYFGPGTRLLVL.

CDR3 sequence: CAWSVARTPMINEKLFF. As DNA, the CDR3 is TGTGCCTGGAGTGTGGCACGCACCCCGATGATTAATGAAAAACTGTTTTTT. V usage is TRBV30 and J usage is TRBJ1-4; D gene unclear. Germline values: CDR1 GTSNPN, CDR2 SVGIG (reference sequence). The CDR3 extends over 17 amino acids. The germline V and J ends were trimmed by 0 bases and 4 bases, with 18 bases remaining between them.

J is TRBJ1-1 and V is TRBV5-1; 7 nucleotides line up with TRBD1. Germline values: CDR1 SGHRS, CDR2 YFSETQ. The ends lost 5 bases at V and 4 bases at J; junction bases unmatched: 11. The CDR3 contains 15 residues. The CDR3 loop is CASRRITGEFTEAFF. The CDR3 DNA is TGCGCCAGCAGGCGGATTACAGGGGAATTCACTGAAGCTTTCTTT. The variable domain in full, completed from reference TRBV5-1 and TRBJ1-1, reads KAGVTQTPRYLIKTRGQQVTLSCSPISGHRSVSWYQQTPGQGLQFLFEYFSETQRNKGNFPGRFSGRQFSNSRSEMNVSTLELGDSALYLCASRRITGEFTEAFFGQGTRLTVV.

The genes are TRBV5-1 and TRBJ1-1, with 9 bases lining up with TRBD1. There are 13 residues in the CDR3. In germline, CDR1 is SGHRS, CDR2 YFSETQ. J lost 12 bases, V lost 0 bases, and 6 bases had no gene match. The CDR3 reads CASSLAGTGNTFF. CDR3 sequence (DNA): TGCGCCAGCAGCTTGGCGGGGACAGGGAATACTTTCTTT.

The chain joins TRBV27 to TRBJ1-2, with D possibly TRBD1 on 6 matching bases. This CDR3 has 15 amino acids. Per the germline V gene, CDR1 is MNHEY and CDR2 is SMNVEV (reference sequence). Trimming cost V 5 bases and J 4 bases, with 17 bases left between them. This chain's CDR3 is CASSPRTDLSYGYTF. The CDR3 DNA reads TGTGCCAGCAGTCCCCGGACAGACTTATCCTATGGCTACACCTTC.

The rearrangement uses TRBV5-6 and TRBJ2-3, with 12 bases lining up with TRBD2. V gave up 2 bases and J gave up 1 base; unmatched junction bases: 2. This CDR3 region has 16 residues. Germline V lookup: CDR1 SGHDT, CDR2 YYEEEE. The CDR3 reads CASSFTSGGRTDTQYF. The CDR3 DNA is TGTGCCAGCAGCTTCACTAGCGGGGGGCGCACAGATACGCAGTATTTT.

CDR3 bases: TGCGCCAGCAGCCAAGAGCTAGATAGCGCCGGAGCGTCCTACGAGCAGTACTTC. It encodes CASSQELDSAGASYEQYF. The V call is TRBV4-1, the J call TRBJ2-7, with a possible D match to TRBD2 (5 bases). Germline values: CDR1 MGHRA, CDR2 YSYEKL. V dropped 0 bases and J dropped 1 base, with 19 bases sitting between them. This CDR3 is 18 amino acids long.

The CDR3 DNA sequence: TGTGCCAGCAGCGTTACAGGGCTTCGGACTGAAGCTTTCTTT. Its protein is CASSVTGLRTEAFF. The chain joins TRBV7-6 to TRBJ1-1, with a weak D call TRBD1 (6 bases). The CDR3 is made up of 14 amino acids. Germline assignment: CDR1 SGHVS and CDR2 FNYEAQ. The V gene lost 5 bases and the J gene lost 5 bases, with 15 bases spanning the gap.

This clone occurred a few times. The V gene is TRBV5-1, the J gene TRBJ2-6; TRBD1 is a possible D gene (6 bases). The CDR3 spans 17 residues. The germline V and J ends were trimmed by 0 bases and 4 bases, with 14 bases remaining between them. Per the germline V gene, CDR1 is SGHRS and CDR2 is YFSETQ. CDR3 residues: CASSLGQVPGGANVLTF. CDR3 sequence (DNA): TGCGCCAGCAGCTTGGGACAGGTACCAGGGGGGGCCAACGTCCTGACTTTC.